Listed below are T cell receptor beta chains from one sample, sequenced in a study of identical twins. One entry per CDR3 protein results from TCRdb running MiXCR on the 5' RACE reads. Among 600,000 to 800,000 distinct CDR3 sequences listed, around 20% were seen once. This sample was also put to use in a study of T cells expressing NK-cell markers.

The sample taken for sequencing was PBMCs. These receptors were collected from a woman under 30 in good health. The CDR3 runs from the conserved cysteine through the conserved F or W. Clone sizes are given selectively: once, few, many, or a class where the clone is expanded.

many	TRBV29-1	TRBJ2-3	14	CSVRLAGMRDTQYF
.	TRBV30	TRBJ2-7	11	CAWGRTYEQYF
.	TRBV29-1	TRBJ1-1	14	CSVVSAGMNTEAFF
.	TRBV7-3	TRBJ2-1	16	CASSPTPLGQHNEQFF
few	TRBV9	TRBJ2-7	14	CASSVDGSSAEQYF
.	TRBV6-1	TRBJ1-2	13	CASSVGLRGGYTF
few	TRBV5-5	TRBJ1-3	15	CASSLAGSSGNTIYF
.	TRBV2	TRBJ2-7	15	CATPPHSGGSYEQYF
many	TRBV2	TRBJ2-5	16	CASSDSWGTGQETQYF
.	TRBV12-3/TRBV12-4	TRBJ1-4	12	CASSKTEQKLFF
few	TRBV20-1	TRBJ2-1	11	CSAALVNEQFF
many	TRBV28	TRBJ1-2	13	CASSLRPDYGYTF
.	TRBV5-1	TRBJ1-1	15	CASSFNRGKLTEAFF
many	TRBV20-1	TRBJ2-1	13	CSARRGGGNEQFF
.	TRBV28	TRBJ2-1	15	CASSLSSAGKNEQFF
.	TRBV9	TRBJ2-3	16	CASSVDSGGLTDTQYF
few	TRBV6-6	TRBJ1-1	13	CASSYSASAEAFF
.	TRBV6-1	TRBJ2-5	16	CASSEGTGAFVETQYF
.	TRBV20-1	TRBJ1-1	13	CSAIGLLNTEAFF
few	TRBV10-3	TRBJ2-1	11	CAISVIYEQFF
.	TRBV20-1	TRBJ2-5	13	CSARLWGQETQYF
.	TRBV6-2/TRBV6-3	TRBJ2-7	14	CASRGTGSSYEQYF
.	TRBV5-1	TRBJ2-2	18	CASSFGDRGREGTGELFF
few	TRBV4-3	TRBJ1-2	14	CASSQRTGNYGYTF